There are a few counts of the clone carrying this T cell receptor beta chain. What it binds is not known. A much larger clone is a single base away; this may be a read error. The source of the sample is a study of glioma-infiltrating T cells. Study-level points and caveats: Gliomas, especially low-grade, showed above-expected tissue-blood divergence; non-neoplastic patients showed below.

The iRepertoire nested amplicon-rescue multiplex PCR amplified TCR alpha and beta CDR3s from RNA. Using its own MiXCR run on the multiplex PCR reads, TCRdb lists one record per CDR3 protein. In the table there are 150,000 to 200,000 distinct CDR3 sequences, roughly two fifths of which are singletons. Germline V CDR1 and CDR2: MNHNS, SASEGT. Trimming left V 5 bases short and J 4 bases short, with 11 bases between. This CDR3 has 13 residues. The sequencing sample was made of glioma tissue, nonneoplastic brain tissue, or PBMCs (not recorded which). This TCR came from a human donor with low-grade glioma or glioblastoma, undergoing nonglioma brain surgery, or in good health (not recorded which). This rearrangement joins TRBV6-1 to TRBJ1-1; D is uncertain. This CDR3 is CASSYFLGTEAFF. The CDR3 DNA reads TGTGCCAGCAGTTATTTCCTGGGCACTGAAGCTTTCTTT.